The 18 T cell receptor beta chains in this list originate from one sample, sequenced in a study of shared clonotypes between healthy human individuals. Profiling relied on immunoSEQ multiplex PCR, and the TCRdb table lists in-frame clones only, not all of them. The table has about 490,000 clones, 78% seen once. The sample comprised PBMCs. These receptors originate from a woman between 40 and 55 years old in good health. Some clones in this sample may be carry-over from other donors' samples.

The chain is built from TRBV5-1 and TRBJ2-7; D remains unclear. Germline V gives CDR1 SGHRS, CDR2 YFSETQ. The CDR3 length is 15 residues. V lost 0 bases to trimming and J lost 0 bases, with 10 bases between them. In DNA, the CDR3 is TGCGCCAGCAGCTTGGATGGCTTAAGCTCCTACGAGCAGTACTTC. Amino acid sequence: CASSLDGLSSYEQYF.

The chain combines TRBV5-1 with TRBJ2-1; 11 bases line up with TRBD2. Germline-derived CDR1 and CDR2 are SGHRS and YFSETQ. The CDR3 contains 15 residues. Trimming removed 4 bases from V and 8 bases from J; junction bases left unmatched: 8. CDR3 sequence: CASSRTSGSGYEQFF. In nucleotides, the CDR3 is TGCGCCAGCAGCCGAACTAGCGGGAGTGGTTATGAGCAGTTCTTC.

The rearrangement uses TRBV7-2 and TRBJ2-2; 9 bases are a match to TRBD1. CDR1 SGHTA and CDR2 FQGNSA come from the germline V gene. The CDR3 is 15 residues long. The ends lost 5 bases at V and 4 bases at J; junction bases unmatched: 5. Here the CDR3 reads CASSATGGITGELFF. In DNA form, the CDR3 reads TGTGCCAGCAGCGCGACAGGGGGGATCACCGGGGAGCTGTTTTTT. The full variable domain, in which reference TRBV7-2 and TRBJ2-2 provide the parts outside the CDR3, is GAGVSQSPSNKVTEKGKDVELRCDPISGHTALYWYRQSLGQGLEFLIYFQGNSAPDKSGLPSDRFSAERTGGSVSTLTIQRTQQEDSAVYLCASSATGGITGELFFGEGSRLTVL.

This clone was observed a single time. The rearrangement uses TRBV28 and TRBJ2-1; D remains unclear. The ends were cut back, 1 base at V and 12 bases at J, with 13 bases in the middle. CDR3 length: 13 residues. CDR1 MDHEN and CDR2 SYDVKM come from the germline V gene. This chain's CDR3 is CASSLLSPGGQFF. The DNA for the CDR3 is TGTGCCAGCAGTTTATTATCACCCGGCGGGCAGTTCTTC.

Concerning this clone itself: A read error is possible here, since a much larger clone lies one base away. This chain connects TRBV18 to TRBJ1-1; D gene ambiguous. V gave up 3 bases and J gave up 1 base, with 6 bases separating them. The V gene's germline CDR1 is KGHSH and CDR2 LQKENI. The CDR3 loop spans 13 amino acids. CDR3 loop: CASSPAANTEAFF. As DNA, the CDR3 is TGTGCCAGCTCACCGGCGGCGAACACTGAAGCTTTCTTT.

This clone was counted many times. The V and J genes are TRBV7-3 and TRBJ2-1, with 8 bases matching TRBD2. Trimming took 5 bases from V and 0 from J; bases not matched to a gene: 3. This CDR3 has 15 amino acids. Germline V lookup: CDR1 SGHTA, CDR2 FQGTGA. CDR3 nucleotides: TGTGCCAGCAGCGAGAGCGGGAGCTCCTACAATGAGCAGTTCTTC. Protein sequence: CASSESGSSYNEQFF.

Only a few counts were recorded for this clone. The chain is built from TRBV9 and TRBJ2-7, with D possibly matching TRBD1 (5 bases). The CDR3 extends over 16 amino acids. The V gene's germline CDR1 is SGDLS and CDR2 YYNGEE. V was trimmed by 7 bases and J by 2 bases, leaving 22 bases between them. CDR3 nucleotides: TGTGCCAGCTGCAGGATCCGGACACACGAACCCTACGAGCAGTACTTC. The encoded protein is CASCRIRTHEPYEQYF.

The gene calls are TRBV7-3 and TRBJ2-3, with TRBD2 matching over 7 bases. The V segment lost 5 bases and the J segment 2 bases; nucleotides outside the gene matches: 13. This CDR3 spans 17 amino acids. Looked up from germline, CDR1 is SGHTA and CDR2 is FQGTGA. The CDR3 bases are TGTGCCAGCAGCACCGGGACTACAAATCGATACACAGATACGCAGTATTTT. Its protein product is CASSTGTTNRYTDTQYF. The whole variable domain, filled in from reference TRBV7-3 and TRBJ2-3, reads GAGVSQTPSNKVTEKGKYVELRCDPISGHTALYWYRQSLGQGPEFLIYFQGTGAADDSGLPNDRFFAVRPEGSVSTLKIQRTERGDSAVYLCASSTGTTNRYTDTQYFGPGTRLTVL.

This clone was observed a few times. The rearrangement uses TRBV19 and TRBJ1-4; D uncertain. Germline CDR1 and CDR2: LNHDA and SQIVND (reference sequence). The germline V and J ends were trimmed by 5 bases and 0 bases, with 10 bases remaining between them. The CDR3 has 15 amino acids. The CDR3 nucleotides read TGTGCCAGTAGTCTCGGAGGTGCAACTAATGAAAAACTGTTTTTT. It encodes CASSLGGATNEKLFF.

This sequence joins TRBV4-2 and TRBJ2-5, with 7 bases lining up with TRBD2. The length of the CDR3 is 15 residues. Germline-derived CDR1 and CDR2 are LGHNA and YNFKEQ. J was trimmed by 5 bases and V by 0 bases; bases with no gene match: 6. This chain's CDR3 is CASSQDPGGGETQYF. In DNA, the CDR3 is TGTGCCAGCAGCCAAGATCCGGGGGGAGGGGAGACCCAGTACTTC.

The chain employs TRBV2 and TRBJ2-7; D unclear. Looked up from germline, CDR1 is SNHLY and CDR2 is FYNNEI. The CDR3 runs to 13 residues. The germline V and J ends were trimmed by 4 bases and 3 bases, with 10 bases remaining between them. CDR3 DNA sequence: TGTGCCAGCAGTGTTGGTGCATACTACGAGCAGTACTTC. Translated: CASSVGAYYEQYF.

The chain has TRBV18 and TRBJ2-2; D gene ambiguous. Trimming took 3 bases from V and 9 from J, leaving 11 bases between them. CDR1 is KGHSH, CDR2 LQKENI, per germline. The length of the CDR3 is 13 residues. CDR3 nucleotide sequence: TGTGCCAGCTCACCGTATAGTCGGCGGGAGCTGTTTTTT. This gives the protein CASSPYSRRELFF.

The DNA of the CDR3 is TGTGCCAGCAGCTTTAGACTAGCGGGAGGGTCTTCTAGCACAGATACGCAGTATTTT. Translated: CASSFRLAGGSSSTDTQYF. The V gene is TRBV7-8, the J gene TRBJ2-3; the match to TRBD2 covers 14 bases. Per the germline V gene, CDR1 is SGHVS and CDR2 is FQNEAQ. The ends lost 3 bases at V and 0 bases at J; junction bases unmatched: 8. This CDR3 spans 19 amino acids. The full variable domain, its missing parts supplied by reference TRBV7-8 and TRBJ2-3, is GAGVSQSPRYKVAKRGQDVALRCDPISGHVSLFWYQQALGQGPEFLTYFQNEAQLDKSGLPSDRFFAERPEGSVSTLKIQRTQQEDSAVYLCASSFRLAGGSSSTDTQYFGPGTRLTVL.

A single count supports this clone. V and J are TRBV5-4 and TRBJ2-3; 8 bases match TRBD2. With 4 bases clipped from V and 0 bases from J, the junction kept 4 bases outside the gene matches. CDR3 length equals 15 residues. Germline CDR1 SGHNT, CDR2 YYREEE (reference sequence). DNA of the CDR3: TGTGCCAGCAGCCCGGGCGGGAGGAGCACAGATACGCAGTATTTT. Translating it yields CASSPGGRSTDTQYF.

This chain connects TRBV5-1 to TRBJ2-2, with D unresolved. V lost 4 bases to trimming and J lost 6 bases, with 16 bases between them. The germline gives CDR1 SGHRS, CDR2 YFSETQ. The CDR3 covers 15 residues. The CDR3: CASSPDESRAGELFF. Written as DNA, the CDR3 is TGCGCCAGCAGCCCGGACGAGAGCCGGGCCGGGGAGCTGTTTTTT.

The V call is TRBV5-1, the J call TRBJ1-1, with 10 bases aligning to TRBD1. Germline CDR1 and CDR2: SGHRS and YFSETQ. This CDR3 comprises 13 residues. V trimming: 4 bases; J trimming: 8 bases; junction bases outside the gene matches: 5. The CDR3 spells CASSTEDRGEAFF. CDR3 nucleotide sequence: TGCGCCAGCAGCACCGAGGACAGGGGGGAAGCTTTCTTT.

The chain carries TRBV7-3 and TRBJ2-2; D may match TRBD1 or TRBD2 (5 bases each). V dropped 3 bases and J dropped 7 bases, with 15 bases sitting between them. The CDR3 totals 15 residues. Germline V CDR1 and CDR2: SGHTA, FQGTGA. The CDR3: CASSFNAGASGELFF. As DNA, the CDR3 is TGTGCCAGCAGCTTTAACGCCGGGGCCAGCGGGGAGCTGTTTTTT.

V and J are TRBV11-2 and TRBJ1-4; 7 nucleotides align to TRBD1. This CDR3 contains 15 residues. J was trimmed by 6 bases and V by 1 base; bases with no gene match: 5. Germline CDR1 and CDR2: SGHAT and FQNNGV. The CDR3 bases are TGTGCCAGCAGCTTAGTCCCCAGGGGGGATGAAAAACTGTTTTTT. It encodes CASSLVPRGDEKLFF.